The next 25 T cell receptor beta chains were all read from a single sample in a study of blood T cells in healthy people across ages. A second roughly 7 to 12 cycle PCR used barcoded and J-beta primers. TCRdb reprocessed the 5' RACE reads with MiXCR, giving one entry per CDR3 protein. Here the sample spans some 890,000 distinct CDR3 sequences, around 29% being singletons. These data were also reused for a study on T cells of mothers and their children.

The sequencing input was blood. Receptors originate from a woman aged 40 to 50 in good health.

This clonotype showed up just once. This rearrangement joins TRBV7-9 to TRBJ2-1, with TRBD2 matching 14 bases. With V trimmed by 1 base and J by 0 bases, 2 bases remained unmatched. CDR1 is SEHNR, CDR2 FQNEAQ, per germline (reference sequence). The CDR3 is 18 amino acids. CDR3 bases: TGTGCCAGCAGCTTAGGACTAGCGGGGGGGGTCTCCTACAATGAGCAGTTCTTC. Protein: CASSLGLAGGVSYNEQFF.

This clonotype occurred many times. CDR3: CSVRATSRNEQFF. The CDR3 DNA is TGCAGCGTCCGAGCGACTAGTAGGAATGAGCAGTTCTTC. The rearrangement links TRBV29-1 to TRBJ2-1, with D maybe TRBD2 (6 bases). With 6 bases removed from V and 7 bases from J, the gap between germline ends came to 16 bases. The CDR3 runs to 13 residues. Germline CDR1 reads SQVTM; CDR2 reads ANQGSEA.

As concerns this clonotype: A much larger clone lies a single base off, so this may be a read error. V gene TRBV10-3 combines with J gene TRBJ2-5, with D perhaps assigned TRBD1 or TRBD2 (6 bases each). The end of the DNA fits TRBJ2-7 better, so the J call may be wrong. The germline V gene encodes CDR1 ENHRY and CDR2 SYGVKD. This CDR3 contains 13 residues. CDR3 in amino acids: CASSEWGADEQYF. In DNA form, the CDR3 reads TGTGCCAGCAGTGAGTGGGGGGCTGACGAGCAGTACTTC.

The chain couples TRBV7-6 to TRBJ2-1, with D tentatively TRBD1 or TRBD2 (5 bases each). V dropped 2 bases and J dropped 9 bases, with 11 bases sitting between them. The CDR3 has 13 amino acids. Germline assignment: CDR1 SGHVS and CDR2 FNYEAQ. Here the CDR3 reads CASSLQGTAEQFF. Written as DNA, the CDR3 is TGTGCCAGCAGCTTACAAGGGACCGCTGAGCAGTTCTTC. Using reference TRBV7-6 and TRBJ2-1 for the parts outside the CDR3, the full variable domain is GAGVSQSPRYKVTKRGQDVALRCDPISGHVSLYWYRQALGQGPEFLTYFNYEAQQDKSGLPNDRFSAERPEGSISTLTIQRTEQRDSAMYRCASSLQGTAEQFFGPGTRLTVL.

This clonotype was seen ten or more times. DNA of the CDR3: TGCAGTGCTAGAGAGGGTGTGGCTAGACTTGAGCAGTTCTTC. Encoded protein: CSAREGVARLEQFF. The rearrangement joins TRBV20-1 to TRBJ2-1; no clear D gene. CDR3 length: 14 amino acids. V was shortened by 0 bases and J by 9 bases, with 15 bases between the two germline ends. Germline CDR1 DFQATT, CDR2 SNEGSKA (reference sequence).

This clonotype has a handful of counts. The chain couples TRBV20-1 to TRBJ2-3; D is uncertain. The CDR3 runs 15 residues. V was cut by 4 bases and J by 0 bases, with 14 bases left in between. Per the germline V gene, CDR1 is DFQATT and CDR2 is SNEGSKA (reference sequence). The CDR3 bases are TGCAGTGCTACAAAAGCGACCGAGAGCACAGATACGCAGTATTTT. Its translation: CSATKATESTDTQYF.

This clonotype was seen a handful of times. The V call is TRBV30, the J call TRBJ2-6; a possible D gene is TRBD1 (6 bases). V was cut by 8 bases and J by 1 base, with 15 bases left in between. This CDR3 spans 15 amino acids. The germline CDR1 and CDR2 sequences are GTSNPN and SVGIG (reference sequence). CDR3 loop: CAANLQGSGANVLTF. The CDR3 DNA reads TGTGCCGCCAACCTCCAGGGGTCTGGGGCCAACGTCCTGACTTTC.

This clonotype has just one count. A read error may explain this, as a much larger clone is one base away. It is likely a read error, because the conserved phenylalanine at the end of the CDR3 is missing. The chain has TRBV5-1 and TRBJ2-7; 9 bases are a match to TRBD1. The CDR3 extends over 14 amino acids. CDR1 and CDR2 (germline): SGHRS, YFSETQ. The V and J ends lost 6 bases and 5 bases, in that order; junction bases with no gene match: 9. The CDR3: CASTRTGVAHEQYL. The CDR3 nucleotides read TGCGCCAGCACAAGGACAGGGGTAGCCCACGAGCAGTACTTA.

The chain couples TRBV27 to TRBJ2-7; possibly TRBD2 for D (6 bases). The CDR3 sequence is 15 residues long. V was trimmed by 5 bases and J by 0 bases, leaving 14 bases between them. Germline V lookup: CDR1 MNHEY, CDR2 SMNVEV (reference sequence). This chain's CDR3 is CASSPTPGLSYEQYF. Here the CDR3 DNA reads TGTGCCAGCAGTCCAACACCGGGACTCTCCTACGAGCAGTACTTC.

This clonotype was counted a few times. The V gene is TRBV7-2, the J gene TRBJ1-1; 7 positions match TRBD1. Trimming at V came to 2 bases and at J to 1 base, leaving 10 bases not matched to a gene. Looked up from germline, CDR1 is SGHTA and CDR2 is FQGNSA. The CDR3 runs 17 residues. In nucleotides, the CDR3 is TGTGCCAGCAGCTTACCTATTAGGGGGCAGAGGAACACTGAAGCTTTCTTT. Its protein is CASSLPIRGQRNTEAFF.

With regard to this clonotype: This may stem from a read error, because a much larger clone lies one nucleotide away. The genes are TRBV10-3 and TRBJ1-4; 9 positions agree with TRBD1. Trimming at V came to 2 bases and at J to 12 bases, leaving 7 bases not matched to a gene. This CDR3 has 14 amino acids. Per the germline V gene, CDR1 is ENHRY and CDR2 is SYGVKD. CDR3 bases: TGTGCCATCAGTGAGCCGGACAGGGGAGAAGAACTGTTTTTT. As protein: CAISEPDRGEELFF.

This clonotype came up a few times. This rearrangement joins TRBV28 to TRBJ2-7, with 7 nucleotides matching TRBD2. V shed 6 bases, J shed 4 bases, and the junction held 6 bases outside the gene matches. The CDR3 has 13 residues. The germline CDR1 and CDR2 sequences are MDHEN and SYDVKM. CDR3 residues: CASRFGGGYEQYF. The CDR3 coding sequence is TGTGCCAGCAGGTTTGGGGGGGGATACGAGCAGTACTTC.

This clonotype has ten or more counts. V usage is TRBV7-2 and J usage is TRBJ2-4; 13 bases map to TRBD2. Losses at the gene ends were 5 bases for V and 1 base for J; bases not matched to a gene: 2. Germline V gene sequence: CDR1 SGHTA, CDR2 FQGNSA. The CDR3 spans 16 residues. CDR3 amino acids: CASSEGLAGAKNIQYF. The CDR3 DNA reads TGTGCCAGCAGCGAGGGACTAGCGGGGGCCAAAAACATTCAGTACTTC.

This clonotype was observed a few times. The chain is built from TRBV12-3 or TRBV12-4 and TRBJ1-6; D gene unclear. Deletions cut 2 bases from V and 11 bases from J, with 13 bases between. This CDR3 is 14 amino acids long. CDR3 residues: CASSLSRRVAPLHF. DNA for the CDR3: TGTGCCAGCAGTTTATCCCGACGAGTGGCACCCCTCCACTTT.

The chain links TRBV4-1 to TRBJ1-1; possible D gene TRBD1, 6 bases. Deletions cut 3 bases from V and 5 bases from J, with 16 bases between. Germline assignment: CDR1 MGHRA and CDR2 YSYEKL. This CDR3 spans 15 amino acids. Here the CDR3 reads CASSHYDRGDTEAFF. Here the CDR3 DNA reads TGCGCCAGCAGCCATTATGATAGGGGGGATACTGAAGCTTTCTTT.

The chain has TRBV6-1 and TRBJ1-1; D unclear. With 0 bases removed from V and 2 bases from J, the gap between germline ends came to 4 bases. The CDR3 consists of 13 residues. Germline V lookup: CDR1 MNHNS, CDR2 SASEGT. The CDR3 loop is CASSEAPNTEAFF. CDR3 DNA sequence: TGTGCCAGCAGTGAAGCCCCCAACACTGAAGCTTTCTTT.

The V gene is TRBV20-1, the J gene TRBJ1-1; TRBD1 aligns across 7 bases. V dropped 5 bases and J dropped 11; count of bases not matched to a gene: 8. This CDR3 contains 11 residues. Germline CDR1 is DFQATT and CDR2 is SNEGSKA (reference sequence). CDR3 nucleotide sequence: TGCAGTGCTTCCCCAGGGGGTGGCGCTTTCTTT. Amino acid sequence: CSASPGGGAFF.

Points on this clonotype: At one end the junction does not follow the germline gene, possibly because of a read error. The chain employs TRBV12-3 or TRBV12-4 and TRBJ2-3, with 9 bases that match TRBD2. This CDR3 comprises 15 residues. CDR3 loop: CASSPSGVSTDAQYF. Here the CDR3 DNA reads TGTGCCAGCAGTCCTAGCGGGGTTAGCACAGATGCGCAGTATTTT.

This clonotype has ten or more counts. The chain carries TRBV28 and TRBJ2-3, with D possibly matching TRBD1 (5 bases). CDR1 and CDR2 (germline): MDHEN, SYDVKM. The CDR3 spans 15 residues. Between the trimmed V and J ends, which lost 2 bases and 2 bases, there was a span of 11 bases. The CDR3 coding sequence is TGTGCCAGCAGTTTAGCAGGGATACTCACAGATACGCAGTATTTT. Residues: CASSLAGILTDTQYF.

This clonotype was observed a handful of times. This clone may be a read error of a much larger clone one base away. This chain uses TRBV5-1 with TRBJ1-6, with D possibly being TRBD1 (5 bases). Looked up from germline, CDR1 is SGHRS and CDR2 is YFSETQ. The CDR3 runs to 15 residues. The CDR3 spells CASSARGFDNSSLHF. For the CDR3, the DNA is TGCGCCAGCAGCGCAAGGGGTTTTGATAATTCATCCCTCCACTTT.

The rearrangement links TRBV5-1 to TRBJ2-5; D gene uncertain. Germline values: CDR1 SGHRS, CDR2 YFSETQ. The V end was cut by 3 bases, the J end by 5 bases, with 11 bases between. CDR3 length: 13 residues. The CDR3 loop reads CASSSQVGETQYF. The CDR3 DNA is TGCGCCAGCAGCTCGCAGGTGGGCGAGACCCAGTACTTC.

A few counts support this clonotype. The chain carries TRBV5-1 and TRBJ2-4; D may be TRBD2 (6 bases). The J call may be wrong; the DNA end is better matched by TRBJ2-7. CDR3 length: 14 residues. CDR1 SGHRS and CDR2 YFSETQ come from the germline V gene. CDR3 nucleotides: TGCGCCAGCAGCTTGGTGACTAGGAGCTACGAGCAGTACTTC. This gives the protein CASSLVTRSYEQYF.

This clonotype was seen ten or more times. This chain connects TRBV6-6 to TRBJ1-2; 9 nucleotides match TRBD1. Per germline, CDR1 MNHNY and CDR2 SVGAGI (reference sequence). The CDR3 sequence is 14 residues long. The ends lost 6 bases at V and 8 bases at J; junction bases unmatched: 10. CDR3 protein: CASRGGQGKGGYTF. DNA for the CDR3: TGTGCCAGCAGGGGCGGACAGGGGAAAGGCGGCTACACCTTC.

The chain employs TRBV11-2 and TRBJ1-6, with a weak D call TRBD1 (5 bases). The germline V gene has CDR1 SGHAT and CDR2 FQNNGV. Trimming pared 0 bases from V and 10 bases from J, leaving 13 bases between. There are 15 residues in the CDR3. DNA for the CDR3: TGTGCCAGCAGCTTAGAGATGGGGCTGGCGTCACCCCTCCACTTT. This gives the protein CASSLEMGLASPLHF.

Here the CDR3 reads CASGREVRGQDEQYF. CDR3 in DNA: TGTGCCAGCGGCCGGGAGGTCCGGGGACAGGACGAGCAGTACTTC. The J gene is TRBJ2-7, the V gene TRBV28; TRBD1 is a possible D gene (8 bases). There are 15 residues in the CDR3. The germline V and J ends were trimmed by 8 bases and 5 bases, with 22 bases remaining between them. CDR1 MDHEN and CDR2 SYDVKM come from the germline V gene.